This T cell receptor beta chain comes out of a study of T cell responses to AZD1222 COVID-19 vaccine. This clone was observed a single time. Produced via immunoSEQ multiplex PCR; TCRdb's table is partial and in-frame only. Of roughly 51,000 clones listed, around 92% are singletons. This CDR3 is built from 12 residues. V dropped 4 bases and J dropped 1 base, with 7 bases sitting between them. Germline V gene lookup returns CDR1 GTSNPN and CDR2 SVGIG (reference sequence). The sample in question was peripheral blood, obtained 28 days after the second AZD1222 dose. The sequence derives from an adult who received the AZD1222 COVID-19 vaccine. The genes are TRBV30 and TRBJ1-1; unclear D gene. CDR3 sequence: CAWNLGNTEAFF. The CDR3 nucleotides read TGTGCCTGGAACTTGGGGAACACTGAAGCTTTCTTT.